One and the same sample provided the 5 T cell receptor beta chains below, sequenced in a study of blood T cells in healthy people across ages. Using a J-beta primer mix together with a sample-barcoded 5' primer, a second PCR was run for about 6 to 11 cycles. TCRdb reanalysed the 5' RACE reads using MiXCR and keeps one entry per CDR3 protein. The sample carries over 1.5 million distinct CDR3 sequences, around half recorded once. Sequencing input: blood. Every receptor here comes from a woman between 40 and 50 years old in good health.

In this sample, this clonotype turned up a few times. V is TRBV20-1 and J is TRBJ2-1; 8 bases are a match to TRBD2. The CDR3 runs to 14 residues. Trimming cost V 5 bases and J 4 bases; bases outside gene matches: 7. CDR1 and CDR2 (germline): DFQATT, SNEGSKA (reference sequence). CDR3 sequence reads: CSASRGGGYNEQFF. For the CDR3, the DNA is TGCAGTGCTTCTCGGGGGGGTGGATACAATGAGCAGTTCTTC.

The chain links TRBV10-3 to TRBJ2-1; the match to TRBD2 covers 12 bases. Germline values: CDR1 ENHRY, CDR2 SYGVKD. The CDR3 extends over 16 amino acids. The V segment lost 8 bases and the J segment 8 bases; nucleotides outside the gene matches: 13. CDR3 residues: CAIALAGGLAGDEQFF. The CDR3 DNA is TGTGCCATCGCTCTAGCGGGGGGGCTCGCGGGCGATGAGCAGTTCTTC.

This clonotype was counted a few times. This chain uses TRBV5-1 with TRBJ2-1; 8 bases fit TRBD1. The CDR3 totals 13 residues. Germline values: CDR1 SGHRS, CDR2 YFSETQ. The V and J ends lost 5 bases and 7 bases, in that order; junction bases with no gene match: 5. CDR3 in amino acids: CASRGQDGNEQFF. The CDR3 DNA is TGCGCCAGCAGGGGACAGGACGGAAATGAGCAGTTCTTC. Full variable domain (rest looked up from reference TRBV5-1 and TRBJ2-1): KAGVTQTPRYLIKTRGQQVTLSCSPISGHRSVSWYQQTPGQGLQFLFEYFSETQRNKGNFPGRFSGRQFSNSRSEMNVSTLELGDSALYLCASRGQDGNEQFFGPGTRLTVL.

The chain couples TRBV4-3 to TRBJ2-3; D uncertain. V was clipped by 1 base and J by 11 bases, with 13 bases between them. The germline gives CDR1 LGHNA, CDR2 YSLEER. This CDR3 has 13 residues. In DNA form, the CDR3 reads TGCGCCAGCAGCCAAGGCAGTTGGGAAGGGCAGTATTTT. It yields the protein CASSQGSWEGQYF.

The CDR3 coding sequence is TGCAGTGCTGGGGGACAGCAAGAGACCCAGTACTTC. This gives the protein CSAGGQQETQYF. This rearrangement joins TRBV20-1 to TRBJ2-5; TRBD1 agrees at 7 bases. Germline-derived CDR1 and CDR2 are DFQATT and SNEGSKA (reference sequence). The J segment lost 2 bases and the V segment lost 5 bases, leaving 2 bases of the junction unmatched. The length of the CDR3 is 12 residues.